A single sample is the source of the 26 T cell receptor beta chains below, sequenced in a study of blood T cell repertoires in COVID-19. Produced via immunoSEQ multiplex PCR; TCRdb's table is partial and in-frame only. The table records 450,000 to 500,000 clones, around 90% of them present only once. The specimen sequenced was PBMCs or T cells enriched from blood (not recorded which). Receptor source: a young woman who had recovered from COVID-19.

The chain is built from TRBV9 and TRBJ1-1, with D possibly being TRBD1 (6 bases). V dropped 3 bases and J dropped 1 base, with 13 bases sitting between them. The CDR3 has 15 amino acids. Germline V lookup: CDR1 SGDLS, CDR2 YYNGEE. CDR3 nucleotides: TGTGCCAGCAGCGCTTCGACAGGTGGGAACACTGAAGCTTTCTTT. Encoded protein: CASSASTGGNTEAFF.

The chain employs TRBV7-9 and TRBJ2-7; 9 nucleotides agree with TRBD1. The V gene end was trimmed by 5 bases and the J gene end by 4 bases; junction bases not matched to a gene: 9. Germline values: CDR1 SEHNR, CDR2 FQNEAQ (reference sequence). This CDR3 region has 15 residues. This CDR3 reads CASSLTGGARYEQYF. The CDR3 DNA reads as TGTGCCAGCAGCCTCACAGGGGGCGCGAGGTACGAGCAGTACTTC.

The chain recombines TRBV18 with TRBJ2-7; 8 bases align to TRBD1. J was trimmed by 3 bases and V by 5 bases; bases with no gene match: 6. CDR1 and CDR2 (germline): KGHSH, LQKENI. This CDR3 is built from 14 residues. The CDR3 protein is CASSKQGEYYEQYF. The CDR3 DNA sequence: TGTGCCAGCTCAAAACAGGGGGAATACTACGAGCAGTACTTC.

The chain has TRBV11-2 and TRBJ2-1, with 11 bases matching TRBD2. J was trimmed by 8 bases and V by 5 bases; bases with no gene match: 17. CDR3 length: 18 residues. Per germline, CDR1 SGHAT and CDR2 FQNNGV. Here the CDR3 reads CASSLPGLADPGGDEQFF. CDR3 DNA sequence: TGTGCCAGCAGCCTCCCGGGACTAGCGGATCCTGGAGGGGATGAGCAGTTCTTC. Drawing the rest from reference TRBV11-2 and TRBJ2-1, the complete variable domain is EAGVAQSPRYKIIEKRQSVAFWCNPISGHATLYWYQQILGQGPKLLIQFQNNGVVDDSQLPKDRFSAERLKGVDSTLKIQPAKLEDSAVYLCASSLPGLADPGGDEQFFGPGTRLTVL.

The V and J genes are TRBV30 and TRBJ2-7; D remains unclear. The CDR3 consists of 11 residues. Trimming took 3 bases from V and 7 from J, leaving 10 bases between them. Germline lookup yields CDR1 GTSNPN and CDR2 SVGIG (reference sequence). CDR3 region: CAWRSFGEQYF. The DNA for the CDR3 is TGTGCCTGGAGATCATTCGGGGAGCAGTACTTC.

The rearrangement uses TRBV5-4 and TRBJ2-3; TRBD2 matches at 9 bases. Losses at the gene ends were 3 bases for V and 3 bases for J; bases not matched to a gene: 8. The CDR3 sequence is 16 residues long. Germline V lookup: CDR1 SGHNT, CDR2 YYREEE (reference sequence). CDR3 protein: CASSSSSGEKTDTQYF. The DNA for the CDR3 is TGTGCCAGCAGCTCCTCTAGCGGGGAGAAAACAGATACGCAGTATTTT.

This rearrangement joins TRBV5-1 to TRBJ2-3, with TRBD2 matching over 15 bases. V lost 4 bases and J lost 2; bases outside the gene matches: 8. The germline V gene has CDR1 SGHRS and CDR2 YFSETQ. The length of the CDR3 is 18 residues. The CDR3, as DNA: TGCGCCAGCAGCCCTGGGACTAGCGGGGGGTCCTTCACAGATACGCAGTATTTT. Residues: CASSPGTSGGSFTDTQYF.

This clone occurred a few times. DNA of the CDR3: TGTGCCAGCAGCTTGGGGATAGGGGACACTGAAGCTTTCTTT. As protein: CASSLGIGDTEAFF. V and J are TRBV7-2 and TRBJ1-1; possibly TRBD1 for D (5 bases). CDR1 and CDR2 (germline): SGHTA, FQGNSA. V shed 3 bases and J shed 3 bases, with 11 bases lying between them. CDR3 length: 14 residues.

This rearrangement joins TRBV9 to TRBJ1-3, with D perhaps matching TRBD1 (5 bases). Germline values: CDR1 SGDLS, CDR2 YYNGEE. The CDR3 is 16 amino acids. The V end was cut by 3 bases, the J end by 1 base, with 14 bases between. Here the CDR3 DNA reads TGTGCCAGCAGCGCCGTCGAACCAGGGTCTGGAAACACCATATATTTT. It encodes CASSAVEPGSGNTIYF.

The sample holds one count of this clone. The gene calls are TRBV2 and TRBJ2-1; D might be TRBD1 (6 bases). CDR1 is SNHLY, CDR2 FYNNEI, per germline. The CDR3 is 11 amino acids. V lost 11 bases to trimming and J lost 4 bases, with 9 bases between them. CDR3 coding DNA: TGTGCCGGACAGTTTTACAATGAGCAGTTCTTC. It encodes CAGQFYNEQFF.

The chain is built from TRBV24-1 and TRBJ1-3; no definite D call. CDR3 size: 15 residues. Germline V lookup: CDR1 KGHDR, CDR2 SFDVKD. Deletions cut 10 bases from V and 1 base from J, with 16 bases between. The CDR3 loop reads CATLAYVLSGNTIYF. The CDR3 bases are TGTGCCACTTTAGCGTATGTCCTTTCTGGAAACACCATATATTTT.

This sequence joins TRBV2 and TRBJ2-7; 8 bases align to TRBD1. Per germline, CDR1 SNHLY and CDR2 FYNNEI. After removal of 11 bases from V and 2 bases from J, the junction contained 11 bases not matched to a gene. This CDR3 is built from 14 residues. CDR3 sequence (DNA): TGTGCCGTTTCCGGACAGGGCTTTACCTACGAGCAGTACTTC. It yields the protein CAVSGQGFTYEQYF.

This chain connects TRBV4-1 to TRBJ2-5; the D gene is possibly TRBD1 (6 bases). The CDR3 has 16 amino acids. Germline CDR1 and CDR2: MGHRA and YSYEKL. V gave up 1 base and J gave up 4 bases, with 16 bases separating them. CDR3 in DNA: TGCGCCAGCAGCCAAGGCGGAGGCAGGGGCCCAGAGACCCAGTACTTC. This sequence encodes CASSQGGGRGPETQYF.

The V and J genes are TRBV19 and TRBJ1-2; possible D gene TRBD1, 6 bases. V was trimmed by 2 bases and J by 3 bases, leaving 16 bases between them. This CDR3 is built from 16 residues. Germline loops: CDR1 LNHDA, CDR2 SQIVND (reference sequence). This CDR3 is CASSISGGRSYYGYTF. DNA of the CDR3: TGTGCCAGTAGTATATCGGGGGGCCGGAGTTACTATGGCTACACCTTC.

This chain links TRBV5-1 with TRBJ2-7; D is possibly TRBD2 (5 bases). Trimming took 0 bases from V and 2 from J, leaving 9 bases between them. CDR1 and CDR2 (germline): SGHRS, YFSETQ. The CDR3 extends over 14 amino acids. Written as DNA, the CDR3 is TGCGCCAGCAGCTTGGGAGGGAATGCCTACGAGCAGTACTTC. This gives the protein CASSLGGNAYEQYF.

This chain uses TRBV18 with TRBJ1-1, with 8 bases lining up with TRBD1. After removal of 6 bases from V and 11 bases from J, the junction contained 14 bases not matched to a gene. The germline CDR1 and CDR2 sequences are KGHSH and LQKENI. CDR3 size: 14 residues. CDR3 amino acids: CASSSLQGAVNAFF. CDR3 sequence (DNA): TGTGCCAGCTCCTCCCTTCAGGGGGCGGTTAATGCTTTCTTT.

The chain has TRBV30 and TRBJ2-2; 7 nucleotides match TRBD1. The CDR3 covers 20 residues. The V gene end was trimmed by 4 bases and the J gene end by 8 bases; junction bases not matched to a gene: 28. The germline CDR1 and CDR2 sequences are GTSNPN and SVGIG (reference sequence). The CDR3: CAWNFFPGQSPELPSGELFF. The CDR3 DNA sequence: TGTGCCTGGAATTTTTTTCCGGGACAGTCTCCTGAACTACCATCTGGGGAGCTGTTTTTT.

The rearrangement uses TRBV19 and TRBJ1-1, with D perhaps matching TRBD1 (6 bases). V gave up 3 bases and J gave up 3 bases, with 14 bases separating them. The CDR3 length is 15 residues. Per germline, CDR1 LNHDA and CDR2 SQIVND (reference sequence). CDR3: CASSIEGESYTEAFF. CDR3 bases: TGTGCCAGTAGTATTGAGGGGGAAAGCTACACTGAAGCTTTCTTT.

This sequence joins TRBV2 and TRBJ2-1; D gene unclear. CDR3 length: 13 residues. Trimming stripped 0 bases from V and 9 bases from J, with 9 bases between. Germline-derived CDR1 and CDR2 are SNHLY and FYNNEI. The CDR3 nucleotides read TGTGCCAGCAGTGAAGCTTTTATGGCTGAGCAGTTCTTC. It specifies CASSEAFMAEQFF. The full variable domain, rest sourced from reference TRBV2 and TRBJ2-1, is EPEVTQTPSHQVTQMGQEVILRCVPISNHLYFYWYRQILGQKVEFLVSFYNNEISEKSEIFDDQFSVERPDGSNFTLKIRSTKLEDSAMYFCASSEAFMAEQFFGPGTRLTVL.

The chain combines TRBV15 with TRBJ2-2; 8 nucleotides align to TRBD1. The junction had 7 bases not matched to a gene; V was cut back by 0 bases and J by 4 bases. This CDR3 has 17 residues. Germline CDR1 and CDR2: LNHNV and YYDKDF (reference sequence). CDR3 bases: TGTGCCACCAGCAGAGATCGCAGGGGGCCGGGCACCGGGGAGCTGTTTTTT. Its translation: CATSRDRRGPGTGELFF.

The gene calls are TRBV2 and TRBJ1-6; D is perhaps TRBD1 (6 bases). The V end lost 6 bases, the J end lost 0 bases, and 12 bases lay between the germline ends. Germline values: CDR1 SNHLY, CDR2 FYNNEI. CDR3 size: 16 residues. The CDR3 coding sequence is TGTGCCAGCAGCCCCGACAGGAGCTCCTATAATTCACCCCTCCACTTT. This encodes CASSPDRSSYNSPLHF.

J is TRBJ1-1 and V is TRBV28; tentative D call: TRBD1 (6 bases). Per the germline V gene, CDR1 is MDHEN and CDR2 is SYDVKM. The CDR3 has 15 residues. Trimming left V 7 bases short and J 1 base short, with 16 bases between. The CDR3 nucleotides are TGTGCCAGCACCAATCCGGGACAAACGAACACTGAAGCTTTCTTT. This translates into CASTNPGQTNTEAFF.

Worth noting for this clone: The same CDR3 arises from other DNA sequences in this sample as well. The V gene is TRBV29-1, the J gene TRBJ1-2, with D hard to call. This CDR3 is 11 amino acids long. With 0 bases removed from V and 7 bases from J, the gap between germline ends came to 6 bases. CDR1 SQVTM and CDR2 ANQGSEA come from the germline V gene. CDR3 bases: TGCAGCGTTGAAGATCGAGGTGGCTACACCTTC. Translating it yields CSVEDRGGYTF.

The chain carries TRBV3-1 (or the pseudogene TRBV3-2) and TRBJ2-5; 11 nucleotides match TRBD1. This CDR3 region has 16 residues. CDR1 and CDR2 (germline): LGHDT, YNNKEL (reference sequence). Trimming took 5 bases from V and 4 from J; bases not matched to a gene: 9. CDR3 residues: CASSESTGTGGETQYF. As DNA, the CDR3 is TGTGCCAGCAGCGAAAGTACCGGGACAGGGGGAGAGACCCAGTACTTC.

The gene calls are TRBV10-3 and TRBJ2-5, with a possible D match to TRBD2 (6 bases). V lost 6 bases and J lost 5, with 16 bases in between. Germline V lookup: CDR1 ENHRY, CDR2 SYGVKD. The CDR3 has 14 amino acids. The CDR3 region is CAIRRDLGPETQYF. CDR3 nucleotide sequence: TGTGCCATCAGGCGGGACTTAGGGCCGGAGACCCAGTACTTC.

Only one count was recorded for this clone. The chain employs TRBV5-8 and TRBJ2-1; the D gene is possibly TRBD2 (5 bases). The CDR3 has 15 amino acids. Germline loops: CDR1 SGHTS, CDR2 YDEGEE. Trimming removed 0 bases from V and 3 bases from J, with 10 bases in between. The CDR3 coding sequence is TGTGCCAGCAGCTTGGGAATGGAGGACTACAATGAGCAGTTCTTC. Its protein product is CASSLGMEDYNEQFF. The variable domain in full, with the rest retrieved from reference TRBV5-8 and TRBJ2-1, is EAGVTQSPTHLIKTRGQQATLRCSPISGHTSVYWYQQALGLGLQFLLWYDEGEERNRGNFPPRFSGRQFPNYSSELNVNALELEDSALYLCASSLGMEDYNEQFFGPGTRLTVL.